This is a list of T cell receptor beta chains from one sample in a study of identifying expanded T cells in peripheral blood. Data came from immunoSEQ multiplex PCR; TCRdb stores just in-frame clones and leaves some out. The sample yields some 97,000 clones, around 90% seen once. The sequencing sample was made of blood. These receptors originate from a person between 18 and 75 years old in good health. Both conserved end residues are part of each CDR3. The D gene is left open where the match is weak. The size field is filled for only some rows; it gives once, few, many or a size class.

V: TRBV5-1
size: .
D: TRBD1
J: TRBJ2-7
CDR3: CASSLRTGDSFSYEQYF
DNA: TGCGCCAGCAGCCTACGGACAGGGGACTCATTCTCCTACGAGCAGTACTTC

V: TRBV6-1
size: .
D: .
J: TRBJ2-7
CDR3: CASSELGFISYEQYF
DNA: TGTGCCAGCAGTGAATTGGGTTTTATCTCCTACGAGCAGTACTTC

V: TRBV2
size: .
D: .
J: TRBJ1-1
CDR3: CARYGITTEAFF
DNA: TGTGCCAGATACGGGATCACGACTGAAGCTTTCTTT

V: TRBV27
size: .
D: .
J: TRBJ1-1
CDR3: CASSTTDREMNTEAFF
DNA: TGTGCCAGCAGTACCACAGACCGCGAAATGAACACTGAAGCTTTCTTT

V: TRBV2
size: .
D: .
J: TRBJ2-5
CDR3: CASSLRPQETQYF
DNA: TGTGCCAGCAGTTTAAGGCCACAAGAGACCCAGTACTTC

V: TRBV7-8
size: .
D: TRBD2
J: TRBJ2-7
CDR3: CASSPQSGAYTGSEQYF
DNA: TGTGCCAGCAGCCCTCAGAGCGGGGCCTACACGGGGAGCGAGCAGTACTTC

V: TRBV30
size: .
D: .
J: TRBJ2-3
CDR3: CAWSPLAGRGRGDTQYF
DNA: TGTGCCTGGAGTCCCCTAGCCGGGAGGGGGCGAGGAGATACGCAGTATTTT

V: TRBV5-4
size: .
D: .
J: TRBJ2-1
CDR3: CASSLWQAYNEQFF
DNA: TGTGCCAGCAGCTTGTGGCAGGCGTACAATGAGCAGTTCTTC

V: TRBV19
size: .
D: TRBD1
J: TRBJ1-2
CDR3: CASSASGQGVGLVYGYTF
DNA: TGTGCCAGTAGTGCATCGGGACAGGGGGTTGGTCTTGTCTATGGCTACACCTTC

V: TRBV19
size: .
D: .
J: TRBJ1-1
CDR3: CASSEPRTQSVTEAFF
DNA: TGTGCCAGTAGTGAGCCGAGGACCCAATCGGTCACTGAAGCTTTCTTT

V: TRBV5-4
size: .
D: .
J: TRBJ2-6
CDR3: CASSQDSGANVLTF
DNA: TGTGCCAGCAGCCAAGACTCTGGGGCCAACGTCCTGACTTTC

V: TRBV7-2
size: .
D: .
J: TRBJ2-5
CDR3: CASSTLGQRQETQYF
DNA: TGTGCCAGCAGCACTCTCGGCCAGCGCCAAGAGACCCAGTACTTC

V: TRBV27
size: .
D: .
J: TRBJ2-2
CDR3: CASSLTHRTGELFF
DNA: TGTGCCAGCAGCCTAACCCACCGAACCGGGGAGCTGTTTTTT

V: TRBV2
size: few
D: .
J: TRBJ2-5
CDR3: CATALQETQYF
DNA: TGTGCCACCGCCCTACAAGAGACCCAGTACTTC

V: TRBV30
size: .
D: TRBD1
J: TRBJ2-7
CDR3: CAWRNGDRDVDEQYF
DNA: TGTGCCTGGCGGAACGGGGACAGGGACGTAGACGAGCAGTACTTC

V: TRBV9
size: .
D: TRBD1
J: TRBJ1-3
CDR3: CASSETGQGHSGNTIYF
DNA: TGTGCCAGCAGCGAAACCGGACAGGGCCACTCTGGAAACACCATATATTTT

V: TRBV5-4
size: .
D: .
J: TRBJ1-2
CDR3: CASSLAGERGYTF
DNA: TGTGCCAGCAGCTTGGCGGGGGAGAGGGGCTACACCTTC

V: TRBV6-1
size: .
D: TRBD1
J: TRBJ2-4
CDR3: CASSEFGTGSVAKNIQYF
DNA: TGTGCCAGCAGTGAATTTGGGACAGGGTCGGTAGCCAAAAACATTCAGTACTTC

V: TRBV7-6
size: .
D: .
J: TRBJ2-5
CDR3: CASRLDSQETQYF
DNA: TGTGCCAGCAGACTCGACAGCCAAGAGACCCAGTACTTC

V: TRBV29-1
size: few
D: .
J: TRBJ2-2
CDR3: CSAPSGNTGELFF
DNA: TGCAGCGCCCCTTCCGGGAACACCGGGGAGCTGTTTTTT

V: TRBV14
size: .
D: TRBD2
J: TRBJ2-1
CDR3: CASSQDRASGSEQFF
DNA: TGTGCCAGCAGCCAAGATCGGGCTAGCGGGAGCGAGCAGTTCTTC

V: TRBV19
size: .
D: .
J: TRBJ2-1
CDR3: CASSTTTNTGNEQFF
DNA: TGTGCCAGTAGTACTACGACTAACACTGGGAATGAGCAGTTCTTC

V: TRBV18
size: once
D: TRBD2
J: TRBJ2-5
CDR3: CASSPGRGMVETQYF
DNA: TGTGCCAGCTCCCCGGGGAGGGGCATGGTGGAGACCCAGTACTTC

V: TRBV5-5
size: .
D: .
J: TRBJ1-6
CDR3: CASSFEGRRGSPLHF
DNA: TGTGCCAGCAGCTTTGAGGGGAGAAGGGGCTCACCCCTCCACTTT

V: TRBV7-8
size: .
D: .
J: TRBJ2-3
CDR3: CASSLARVTDTQYF
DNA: TGTGCCAGCAGCTTAGCCAGGGTAACAGATACGCAGTATTTT

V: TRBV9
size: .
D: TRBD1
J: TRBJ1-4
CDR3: CASSVGDRDNEKLFF
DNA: TGTGCCAGCAGCGTAGGGGACAGAGATAATGAAAAACTGTTTTTT

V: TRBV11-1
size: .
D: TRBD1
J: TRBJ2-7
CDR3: CASSVGQGDYEQYF
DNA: TGTGCCAGCAGCGTGGGACAGGGGGATTACGAGCAGTACTTC

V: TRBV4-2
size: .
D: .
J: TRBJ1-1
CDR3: CASSPGQLNTEAFF
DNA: TGTGCCAGCAGTCCTGGACAGCTGAACACTGAAGCTTTCTTT

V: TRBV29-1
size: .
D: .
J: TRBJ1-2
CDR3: CSIGVPQRGYGYTF
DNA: TGCAGCATAGGGGTACCCCAAAGGGGTTATGGCTACACCTTC

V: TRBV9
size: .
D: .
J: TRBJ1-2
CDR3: CASSSLTGYTF
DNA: TGTGCCAGCAGCTCCCTCACAGGCTACACCTTC

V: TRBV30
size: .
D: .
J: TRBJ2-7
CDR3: CAWSVTSYEQYF
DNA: TGTGCCTGGAGTGTAACTAGCTACGAGCAGTACTTC

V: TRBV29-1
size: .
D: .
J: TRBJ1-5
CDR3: CSVATRGNQPQHF
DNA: TGCAGCGTTGCCACGAGGGGCAATCAGCCCCAGCATTTT

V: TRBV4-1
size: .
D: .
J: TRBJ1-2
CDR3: CASSQVGLYGYTF
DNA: TGCGCCAGCAGCCAAGTGGGACTGTATGGCTACACCTTC

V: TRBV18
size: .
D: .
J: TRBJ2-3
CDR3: CASSPGQRRSTDTQYF
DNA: TGTGCCAGCTCACCAGGACAGCGAAGGAGCACAGATACGCAGTATTTT

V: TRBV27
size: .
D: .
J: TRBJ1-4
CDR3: CASRTAGDEKLFF
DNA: TGTGCCAGCCGGACAGCGGGGGATGAAAAACTGTTTTTT

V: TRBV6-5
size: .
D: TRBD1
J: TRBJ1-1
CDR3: CASRDRVPNTEAFF
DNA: TGTGCCAGCAGGGACAGGGTCCCGAACACTGAAGCTTTCTTT

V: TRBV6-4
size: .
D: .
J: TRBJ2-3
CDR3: CASSRRPGGTDTQYF
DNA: TGTGCCAGCAGCCGGCGGCCGGGGGGCACAGATACGCAGTATTTT

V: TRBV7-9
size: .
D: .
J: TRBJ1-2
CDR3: CASSLGQGENGYTF
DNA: TGTGCCAGCAGCTTGGGCCAGGGCGAAAATGGCTACACCTTC

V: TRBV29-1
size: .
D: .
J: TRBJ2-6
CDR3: CSVFIAGTGSSGANVLTF
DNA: TGCAGCGTTTTCATCGCCGGGACCGGCAGCTCTGGGGCCAACGTCCTGACTTTC

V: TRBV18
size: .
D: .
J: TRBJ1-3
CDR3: CASSPMRGNSGNTIYF
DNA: TGTGCCAGCTCACCGATGAGGGGAAACTCTGGAAACACCATATATTTT

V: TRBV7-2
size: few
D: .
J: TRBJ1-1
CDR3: CASSPVRGVHAEAFF
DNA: TGTGCCAGCAGCCCCGTACGAGGGGTTCATGCTGAAGCTTTCTTT

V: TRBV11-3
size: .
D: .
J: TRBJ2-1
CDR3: CASSPGTQSYNEQFF
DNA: TGTGCCAGCAGCCCTGGGACACAATCCTACAATGAGCAGTTCTTC

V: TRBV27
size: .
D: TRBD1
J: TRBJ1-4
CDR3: CASSPWTGGEEKLFF
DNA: TGTGCCAGCAGTCCATGGACAGGGGGTGAGGAAAAACTGTTTTTT